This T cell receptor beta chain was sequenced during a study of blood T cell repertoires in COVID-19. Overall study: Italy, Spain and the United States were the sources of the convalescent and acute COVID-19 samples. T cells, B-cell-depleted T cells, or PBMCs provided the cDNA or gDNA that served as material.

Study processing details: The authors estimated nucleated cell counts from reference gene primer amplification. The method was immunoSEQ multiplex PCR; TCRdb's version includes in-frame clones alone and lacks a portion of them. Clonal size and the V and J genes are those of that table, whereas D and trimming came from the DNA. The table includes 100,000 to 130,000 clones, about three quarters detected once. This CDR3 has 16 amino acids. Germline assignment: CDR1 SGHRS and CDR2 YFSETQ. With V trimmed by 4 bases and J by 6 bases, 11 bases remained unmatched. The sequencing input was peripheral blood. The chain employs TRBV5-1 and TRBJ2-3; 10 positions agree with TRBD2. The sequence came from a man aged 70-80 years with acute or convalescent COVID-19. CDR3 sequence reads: CASSPWTSGSSDTQYF. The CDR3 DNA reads TGCGCCAGCAGCCCCTGGACTAGCGGCTCTTCGGATACGCAGTATTTT. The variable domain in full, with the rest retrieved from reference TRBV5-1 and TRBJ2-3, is KAGVTQTPRYLIKTRGQQVTLSCSPISGHRSVSWYQQTPGQGLQFLFEYFSETQRNKGNFPGRFSGRQFSNSRSEMNVSTLELGDSALYLCASSPWTSGSSDTQYFGPGTRLTVL.